This TCR beta chain originates from a study of beta chain features in type 1 diabetes. At the level of the study: Cell yields, age and gender were similar between patients and healthy donors. All samples yielded 85 million to 130 million examined sorted cells. Regarding the study as a whole: Researchers reported that naive, central memory and Treg TCRB repertoires appeared more similar in patients than in healthy donors.

Concerning this clone: What it binds is unknown.

The CDR3 sequence is 12 residues long. Trimming pared 4 bases from V and 8 bases from J, leaving 9 bases between. Germline CDR1 is SGHRS and CDR2 is YFSETQ. Expressed TCRB transcripts were sequenced because the isolated RNA had all been reverse transcribed beforehand. Clones were read by immunoSEQ multiplex PCR, and TCRdb kept only the in-frame ones, dropping some. This sample has 120,000 to 150,000 clones, with about 51% found just once. This chain connects TRBV5-1 to TRBJ1-4; perhaps TRBD1 as D (5 bases). This clonotype originated in a man younger than 35 in good health. Sequencing was done on a sample of Tregs from blood. The CDR3 DNA sequence: TGCGCCAGCAGCGGAGGGGACGAAAAACTGTTTTTT. Translating gives CASSGGDEKLFF.